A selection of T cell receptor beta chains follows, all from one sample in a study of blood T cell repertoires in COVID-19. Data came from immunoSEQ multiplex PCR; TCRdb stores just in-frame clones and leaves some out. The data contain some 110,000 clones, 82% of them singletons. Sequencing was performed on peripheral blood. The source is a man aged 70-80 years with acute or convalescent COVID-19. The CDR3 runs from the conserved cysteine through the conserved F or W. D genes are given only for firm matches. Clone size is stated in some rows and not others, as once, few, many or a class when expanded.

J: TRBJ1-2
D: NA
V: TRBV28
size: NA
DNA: TGTGCCAGCAGTTTGGGTGCGGGGAGGGGTGGCTACACCTTC
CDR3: CASSLGAGRGGYTF

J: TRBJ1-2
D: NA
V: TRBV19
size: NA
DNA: TGTGCCAGTAGTTCAGAGACAGTCCGTTATGGCTACACCTTC
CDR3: CASSSETVRYGYTF

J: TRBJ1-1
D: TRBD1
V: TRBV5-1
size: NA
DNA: TGCGCCAGCAGCTTGGAAGGGGGCATGAACACTGAAGCTTTCTTT
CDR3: CASSLEGGMNTEAFF

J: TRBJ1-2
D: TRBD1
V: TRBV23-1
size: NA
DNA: TGCGCCAGCAGTTACTACAGGGGCGATGGCTACACCTTC
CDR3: CASSYYRGDGYTF

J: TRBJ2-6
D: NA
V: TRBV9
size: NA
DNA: TGTGCCAGCAGCGTAGTAAACTCTGGGGCCAACGTCCTGACTTTC
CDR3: CASSVVNSGANVLTF

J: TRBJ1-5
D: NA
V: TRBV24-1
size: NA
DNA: TGTGCCACCAGTGCCCCGGGATATAGCAATCAGCCCCAGCATTTT
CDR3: CATSAPGYSNQPQHF

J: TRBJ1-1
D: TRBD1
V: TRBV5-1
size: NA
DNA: TGCGCCAGCAATAGTTTAAGAGGGACAGATGAAGCTTTCTTT
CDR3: CASNSLRGTDEAFF

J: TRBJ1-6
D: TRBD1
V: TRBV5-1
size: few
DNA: TGCGCCAGCAGCTTGGGACAGGGCCCTTATAATTCACCCCTCCACTTT
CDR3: CASSLGQGPYNSPLHF

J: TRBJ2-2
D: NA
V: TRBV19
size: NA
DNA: TGTGCCAGTAGTATACAACAGCCCACCGGGGAGCTGTTTTTT
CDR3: CASSIQQPTGELFF

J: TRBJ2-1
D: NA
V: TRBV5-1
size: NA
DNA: TGCGCCAGCAGCTTGGAGGAAGGGAGCAATGAGCAGTTCTTC
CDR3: CASSLEEGSNEQFF

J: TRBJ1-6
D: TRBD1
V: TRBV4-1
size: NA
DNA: TGCGCCAGCAGCCACAGCCCCCGGGACAGGGGGCACAATTCACCCCTCCACTTT
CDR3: CASSHSPRDRGHNSPLHF

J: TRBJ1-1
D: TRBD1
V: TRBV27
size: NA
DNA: TGTGCCAGCACTCGGGACAGAGACACTGAAGCTTTCTTT
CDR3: CASTRDRDTEAFF

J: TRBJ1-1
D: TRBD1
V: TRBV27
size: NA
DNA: TGTGCCAGCAGTACTATCCGGAGACAGGGACCGGACGACACTGAAGCTTTCTTT
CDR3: CASSTIRRQGPDDTEAFF

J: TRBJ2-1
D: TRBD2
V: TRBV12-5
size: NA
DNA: TGTGCTAGTGGTTTGGTACTAGCGGGGGTTAGCTCCTACAATGAGCAGTTCTTC
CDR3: CASGLVLAGVSSYNEQFF

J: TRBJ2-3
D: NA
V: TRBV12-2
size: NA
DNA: TGTGCAAGTCGCTTAGACCCGGGACATCTGGGGACAGATACGCAGTATTTT
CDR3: CASRLDPGHLGTDTQYF

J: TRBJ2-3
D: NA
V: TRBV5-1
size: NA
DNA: TGCGCCAGCAGCGCGGACAGAGATACGCAGTATTTT
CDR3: CASSADRDTQYF

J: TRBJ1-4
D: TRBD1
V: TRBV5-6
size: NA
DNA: TGTGCCAGCAGCTTGGGCAGGGGGATCGCTAATGAAAAACTGTTTTTT
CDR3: CASSLGRGIANEKLFF

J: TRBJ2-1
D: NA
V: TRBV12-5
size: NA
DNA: TGTGCTAGTGGCCTCGGGACAAACAATGAGCAGTTCTTC
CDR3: CASGLGTNNEQFF

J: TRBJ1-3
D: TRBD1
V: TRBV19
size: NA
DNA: TGTGCCAGTAGTATAAAATCCGGAGGACAGGGTTTTGACGGAAACACCATATATTTT
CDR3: CASSIKSGGQGFDGNTIYF

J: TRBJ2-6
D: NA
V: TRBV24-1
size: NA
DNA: TGTGCCACTGAACTCTCTGGGGCCAACGTCCTGACTTTC
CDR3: CATELSGANVLTF

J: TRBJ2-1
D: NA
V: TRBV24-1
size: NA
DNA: TGTGCCACCAGTGATTCCGTACAGGGAACGTATGAGTTCTTC
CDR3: CATSDSVQGTYEFF

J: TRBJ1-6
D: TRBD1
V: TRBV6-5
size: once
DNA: TGTGCCAGCAGACAGGGGGCTAACTCACCCCTCCACTTT
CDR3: CASRQGANSPLHF

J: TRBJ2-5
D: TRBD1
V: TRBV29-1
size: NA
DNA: TGCAGCGTCAGAGGGACAGGGGGCGAGACCCAGTACTTC
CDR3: CSVRGTGGETQYF

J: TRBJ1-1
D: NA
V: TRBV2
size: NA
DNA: TGTGCCAGCAGTGATTTCTGGCTCGCTTTCTTT
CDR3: CASSDFWLAFF

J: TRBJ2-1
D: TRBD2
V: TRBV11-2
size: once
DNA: TGTGCCAGCAGCTTAAGGCGGGAGGGCGATGAGCAGTTCTTC
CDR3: CASSLRREGDEQFF

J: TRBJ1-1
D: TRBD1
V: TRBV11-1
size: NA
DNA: TGTGCCAGCAGCTTAGCCCCGGGACAGGATGAAGCTTTCTTT
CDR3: CASSLAPGQDEAFF

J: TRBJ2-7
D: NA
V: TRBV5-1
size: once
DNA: TGCGCCAGCAGCATAGAAACCGGGGGTCCGCAGTACTTC
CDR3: CASSIETGGPQYF

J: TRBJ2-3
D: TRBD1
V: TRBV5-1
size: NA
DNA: TGCGCCAGCGGAATATCGACAGGGGTTACAGATACGCAGTATTTT
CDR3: CASGISTGVTDTQYF

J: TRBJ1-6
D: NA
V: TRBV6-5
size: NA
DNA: TGTGCCAGCAGTTACTATGGGCTATCACCCCTCCACTTT
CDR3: CASSYYGLSPLHF

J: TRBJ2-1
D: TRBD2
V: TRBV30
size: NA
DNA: TGTGCCTGGAGCGCGGCCGGACTAGCGGGAGCAAAGCAGTTCTTC
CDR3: CAWSAAGLAGAKQFF

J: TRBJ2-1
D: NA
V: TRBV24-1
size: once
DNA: TGTGCCACCAGTGATGCAAGGGGTTCCTACAATGAGCAGTTCTTC
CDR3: CATSDARGSYNEQFF

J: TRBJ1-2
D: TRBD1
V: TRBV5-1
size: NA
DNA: TGCGCCAGCAGCTCCGGGACAGGAGAATATGGCTACACCTTC
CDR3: CASSSGTGEYGYTF

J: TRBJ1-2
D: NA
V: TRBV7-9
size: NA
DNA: TGTGCCAGCAGCTCAACACGCAATGGCTACACCTTC
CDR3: CASSSTRNGYTF

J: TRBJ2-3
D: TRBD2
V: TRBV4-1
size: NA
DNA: TGCGCCAGCAGCCAAGCTAGCGGGGGCTACTTATATACGCAGTATTTT
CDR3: CASSQASGGYLYTQYF

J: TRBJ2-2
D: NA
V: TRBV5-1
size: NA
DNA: TGCGCCAGCAGCTCCGCGGTGCCAGGACTCACCGGGGAGCTGTTTTTT
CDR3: CASSSAVPGLTGELFF

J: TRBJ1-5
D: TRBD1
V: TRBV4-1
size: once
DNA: TGCGCCAGCAGCCCTGGGACAGTAAATCAGCCCCAGCATTTT
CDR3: CASSPGTVNQPQHF

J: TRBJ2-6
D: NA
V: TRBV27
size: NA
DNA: TGTGCCAGCAGTTCGGGACACCTTAAGAGGGGGGCCAACGTCCTGACTTTC
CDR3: CASSSGHLKRGANVLTF

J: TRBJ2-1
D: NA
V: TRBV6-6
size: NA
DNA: TGTGCCAGCAGTTACGGGGCGGGGAAGCGTACTGAGCAGTTCTTC
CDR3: CASSYGAGKRTEQFF

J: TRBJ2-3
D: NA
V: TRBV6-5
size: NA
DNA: TGTGCCAGCAGTTACTCGGGGAGGACAGATACGCAGTATTTT
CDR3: CASSYSGRTDTQYF

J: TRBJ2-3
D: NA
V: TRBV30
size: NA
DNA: TGTGCCTGGAGTGTAGGGGGTGGGCAGTATTTT
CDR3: CAWSVGGGQYF

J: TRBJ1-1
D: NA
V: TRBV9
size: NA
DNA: TGTGCCAGCAATAAGGCGGGAATGAACACTGAAGCTTTCTTT
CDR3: CASNKAGMNTEAFF

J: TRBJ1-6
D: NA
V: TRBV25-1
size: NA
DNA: TGTGCCAGCAGTGAATATGGTTCGGCGGGGGCAGATTGGACACCCCTCCACTTT
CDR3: CASSEYGSAGADWTPLHF

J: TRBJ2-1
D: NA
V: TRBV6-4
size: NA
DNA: TGTGCCAGCAGCCAAAACCCAACGAATAGCCCCGGTGAGCAGTTCTTC
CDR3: CASSQNPTNSPGEQFF

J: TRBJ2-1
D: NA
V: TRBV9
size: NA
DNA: TGTGCCAGCAGCGGGAGCGAGGAGCTGTTCTTC
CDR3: CASSGSEELFF

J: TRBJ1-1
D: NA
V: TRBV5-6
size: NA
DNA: TGTGCCAGCAGCTTCGACTCATTCGGGAACACTGAAGCTTTCTTT
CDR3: CASSFDSFGNTEAFF

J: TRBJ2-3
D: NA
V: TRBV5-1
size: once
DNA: TGCGCCAGCAGCTTGAGTCAGGTTAACACAGATACGCAGTATTTT
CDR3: CASSLSQVNTDTQYF

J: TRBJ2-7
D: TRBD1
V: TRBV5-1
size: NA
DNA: TGCGCCAGTAAGACAGGGGGAGGTACCTACGAGCAGTACTTC
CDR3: CASKTGGGTYEQYF

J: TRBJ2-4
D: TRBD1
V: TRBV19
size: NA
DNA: TGTGCCAGTACCGAGACAGGGGTCGGGCGAAACATTCAGTACTTC
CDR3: CASTETGVGRNIQYF

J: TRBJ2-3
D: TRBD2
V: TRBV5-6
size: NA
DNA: TGTGCCAGCAGCGGCTCGACTAGCGGGGGCTCAGATACGCAGTATTTT
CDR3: CASSGSTSGGSDTQYF

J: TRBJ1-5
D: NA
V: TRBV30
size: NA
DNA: TGTGCCTGGAACAATGGAGGTAGCAATCAGCCCCAGCATTTT
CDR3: CAWNNGGSNQPQHF

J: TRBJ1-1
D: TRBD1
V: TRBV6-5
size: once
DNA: TGTGCCAGCAGTTACTCAGGACAGGGTCAGACTGAAGCTTTCTTT
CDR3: CASSYSGQGQTEAFF

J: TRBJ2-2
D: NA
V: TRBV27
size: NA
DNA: TGTGCCAGCAGTTTAACCACGAAATCGGGCACCGGGGAGCTGTTTTTT
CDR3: CASSLTTKSGTGELFF

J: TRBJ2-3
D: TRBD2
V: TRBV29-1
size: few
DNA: TGCAGCGCAGGGACTACCAACACAGATACGCAGTATTTT
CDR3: CSAGTTNTDTQYF

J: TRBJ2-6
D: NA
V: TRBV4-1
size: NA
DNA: TGCGCCAGCAGCCAAGATTTGGCTAGGACATTGCTATGGAGCTCTGGGGCCAACGTCCTGACTTTC
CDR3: CASSQDLARTLLWSSGANVLTF